This TCR beta chain was sequenced in a study of blood T cell repertoires in COVID-19. Study summary: Material from acute and convalescent COVID-19 was sourced from the United States, Italy and Spain. T cells, B-cell-depleted T cells, or PBMCs provided the cDNA or gDNA that served as material.

The CDR3 contains 15 residues. From germline, CDR1 is SGHTA and CDR2 FQGNSA. Trimming took off 4 bases at V and 2 bases at J, with 12 bases between the two ends. In the original workflow: Reference gene primer amplification gave nucleated cell count estimates. Only in-frame clones appear in the TCRdb table, and some are missing; sequencing was by immunoSEQ multiplex PCR. The D gene and trimming were derived from the DNA, and the V and J assignments and clone size from that table. This table holds around 150,000 clones, roughly 85% found once. The sequence came from a human donor with acute or convalescent COVID-19. The donor label of this sample is uncertain. The sequencing input was peripheral blood. V is TRBV7-2 and J is TRBJ1-3, with D possibly being TRBD1 (6 bases). CDR3 amino acids: CASSSQGIPGNTIYF. Written as DNA, the CDR3 is TGTGCCAGCAGCTCACAGGGTATTCCTGGAAACACCATATATTTT.